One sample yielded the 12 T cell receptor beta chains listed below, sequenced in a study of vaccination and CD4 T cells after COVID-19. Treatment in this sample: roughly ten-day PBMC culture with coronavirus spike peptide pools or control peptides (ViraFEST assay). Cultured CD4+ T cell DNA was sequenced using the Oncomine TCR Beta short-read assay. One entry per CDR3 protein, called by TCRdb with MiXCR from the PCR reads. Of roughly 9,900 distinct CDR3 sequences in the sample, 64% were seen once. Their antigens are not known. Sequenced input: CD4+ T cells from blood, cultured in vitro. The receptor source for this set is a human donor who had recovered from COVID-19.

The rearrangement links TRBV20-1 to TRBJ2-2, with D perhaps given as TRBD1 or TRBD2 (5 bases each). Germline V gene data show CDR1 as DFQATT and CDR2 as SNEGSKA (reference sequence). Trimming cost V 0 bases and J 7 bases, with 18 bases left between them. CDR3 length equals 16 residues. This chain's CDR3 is CSARDPPRGSDGELFF. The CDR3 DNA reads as TGCAGTGCTAGAGACCCCCCCCGGGGCTCGGACGGGGAGCTGTTTTTT.

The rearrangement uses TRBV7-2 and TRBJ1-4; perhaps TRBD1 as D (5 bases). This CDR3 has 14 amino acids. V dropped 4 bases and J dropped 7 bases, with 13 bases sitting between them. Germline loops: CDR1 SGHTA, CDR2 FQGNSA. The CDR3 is CASSSGVTGEKLFF. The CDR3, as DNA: TGTGCCAGCAGCTCGGGGGTTACGGGTGAAAAACTGTTTTTT. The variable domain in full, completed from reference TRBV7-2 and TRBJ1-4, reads GAGVSQSPSNKVTEKGKDVELRCDPISGHTALYWYRQSLGQGLEFLIYFQGNSAPDKSGLPSDRFSAERTGGSVSTLTIQRTQQEDSAVYLCASSSGVTGEKLFFGSGTQLSVL.

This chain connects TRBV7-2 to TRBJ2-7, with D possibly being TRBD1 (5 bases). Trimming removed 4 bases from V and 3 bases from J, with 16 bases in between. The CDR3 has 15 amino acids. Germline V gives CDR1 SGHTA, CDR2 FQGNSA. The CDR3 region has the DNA TGTGCCAGCAGCTATGAAGTGAGGACAAGCTACGAGCAGTACTTC. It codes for CASSYEVRTSYEQYF.

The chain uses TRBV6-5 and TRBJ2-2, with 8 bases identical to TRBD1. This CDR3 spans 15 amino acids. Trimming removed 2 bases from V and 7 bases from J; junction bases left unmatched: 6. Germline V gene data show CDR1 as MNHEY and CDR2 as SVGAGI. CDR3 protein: CASSYTGQGYGELFF. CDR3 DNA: TGTGCCAGCAGTTACACTGGACAGGGCTACGGGGAGCTGTTTTTT.

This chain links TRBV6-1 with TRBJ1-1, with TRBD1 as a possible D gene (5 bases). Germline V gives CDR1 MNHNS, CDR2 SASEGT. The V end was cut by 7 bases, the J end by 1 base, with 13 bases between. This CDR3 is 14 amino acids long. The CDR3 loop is CASNREGPNTEAFF. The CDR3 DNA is TGTGCCAGCAATAGAGAGGGGCCGAACACTGAAGCTTTCTTT.

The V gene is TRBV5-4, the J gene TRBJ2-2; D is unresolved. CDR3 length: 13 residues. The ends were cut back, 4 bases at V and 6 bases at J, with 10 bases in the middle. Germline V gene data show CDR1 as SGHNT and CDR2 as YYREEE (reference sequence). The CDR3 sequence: CASSPHSSGELFF. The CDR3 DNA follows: TGTGCCAGCAGCCCCCACTCGTCCGGGGAGCTGTTTTTT.

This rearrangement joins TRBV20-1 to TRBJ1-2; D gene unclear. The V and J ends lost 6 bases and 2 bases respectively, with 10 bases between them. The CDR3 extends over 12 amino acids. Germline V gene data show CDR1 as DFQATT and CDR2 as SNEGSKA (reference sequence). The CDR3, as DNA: TGCAGTGCGGAACGGGAAAACTATGGCTACACCTTC. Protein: CSAERENYGYTF.

The CDR3 sequence is CSAIYREETQYF. CDR3 in DNA: TGCAGTGCTATCTACAGGGAAGAGACCCAGTACTTC. V gene TRBV20-1 combines with J gene TRBJ2-5; D might be TRBD1 (6 bases). Trimming removed 4 bases at V and 3 bases at J, with 9 bases between. Germline V lookup: CDR1 DFQATT, CDR2 SNEGSKA (reference sequence). CDR3 size: 12 residues.

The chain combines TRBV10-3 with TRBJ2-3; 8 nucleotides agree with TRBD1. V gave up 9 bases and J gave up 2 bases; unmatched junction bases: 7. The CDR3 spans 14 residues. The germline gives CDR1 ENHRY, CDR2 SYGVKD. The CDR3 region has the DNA TGTGCCATGGAGTACAGGGGGACCACAGATACGCAGTATTTT. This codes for CAMEYRGTTDTQYF.

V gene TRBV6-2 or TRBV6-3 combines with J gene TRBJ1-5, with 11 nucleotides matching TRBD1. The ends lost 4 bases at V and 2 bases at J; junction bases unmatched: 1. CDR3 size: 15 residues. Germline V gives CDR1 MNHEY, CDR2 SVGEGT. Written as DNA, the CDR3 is TGTGCCAGCAGTTCGGGACAGGGGGGCAATCAGCCCCAGCATTTT. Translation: CASSSGQGGNQPQHF.

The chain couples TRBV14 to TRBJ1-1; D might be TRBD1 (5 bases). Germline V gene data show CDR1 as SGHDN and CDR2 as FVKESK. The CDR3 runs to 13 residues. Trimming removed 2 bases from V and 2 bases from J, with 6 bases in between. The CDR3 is CASSQRGNTEAFF. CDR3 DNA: TGTGCCAGCAGCCAAAGGGGTAACACTGAAGCTTTCTTT.

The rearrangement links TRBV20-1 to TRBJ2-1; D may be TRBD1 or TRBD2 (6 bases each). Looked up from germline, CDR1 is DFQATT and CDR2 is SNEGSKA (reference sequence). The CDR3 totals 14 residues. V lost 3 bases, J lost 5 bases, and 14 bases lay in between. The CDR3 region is CSASGWGANNEQFF. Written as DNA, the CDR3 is TGCAGTGCTAGCGGCTGGGGGGCCAACAATGAGCAGTTCTTC.